One T cell receptor (beta chain) is described in this entry. Everyone who took part was about 18 to 90 years old, and they came from about two dozen US areas. Participants had their cohort set by participant-reported clinical history. The study counted Cohort 3 donors as recovered given two negative PCRs, clearance, or symptom resolution. The ends were cut back, 4 bases at V and 0 bases at J, with 6 bases in the middle. The CDR3 spans 13 residues. Germline values: CDR1 SQVTM, CDR2 ANQGSEA. The data derive from a study of blood T cell repertoires in COVID-19. The data were produced by immunoSEQ multiplex PCR, yet TCRdb's version contains in-frame clones alone and is incomplete. This table holds around 230,000 clones, around 89% found once.

Material for sequencing was PBMCs or T cells enriched from blood (not recorded which). This receptor was obtained from a woman in her thirties who had recovered from COVID-19. V gene TRBV29-1 combines with J gene TRBJ2-2, with D tentatively TRBD1 (6 bases). In DNA form, the CDR3 reads TGCAGCGTTGGACAGGCGAACACCGGGGAGCTGTTTTTT. This codes for CSVGQANTGELFF.